A selection of T cell receptor beta chains follows, all from one sample in a study of T-cell reconstitution after alpha-beta-depleted transplantation in children. TCRdb redid the calling of the PCR reads with MiXCR, one entry per CDR3 protein. The sample records roughly 160,000 distinct CDR3 sequences, approximately 10% being singletons. Material: PBMCs, obtained before TCRalphabeta/CD19-depleted stem cell transplant. Every receptor here comes from a boy younger than 10 with acute myeloid leukemia, due to receive a stem cell transplant. Both conserved end residues are part of each CDR3. The order of the fields is CDR3 protein, CDR3 DNA, clone size, J gene, V gene, D gene. The D gene is left open where the match is weak. Clone size, where shown, is once, few, many, or a class for clones that have expanded.

CDR3 protein: CASSLGGGSNQPQHF; CDR3 DNA: TGTGCCAGCAGCCTCGGGGGGGGTAGCAATCAGCCCCAGCATTTT; clone size: NA; J gene: TRBJ1-5; V gene: TRBV7-6; D gene: NA
CDR3 protein: CASSSTSSGNRYEQYF; CDR3 DNA: TGTGCCAGCAGTTCAACCTCTAGCGGAAATCGCTACGAGCAGTACTTC; clone size: many; J gene: TRBJ2-7; V gene: TRBV27; D gene: TRBD2
CDR3 protein: CASSQTSGRSSYEQYF; CDR3 DNA: TGCGCCAGCAGCCAAACTAGCGGGAGGAGCTCCTACGAGCAGTACTTC; clone size: NA; J gene: TRBJ2-7; V gene: TRBV4-1; D gene: TRBD2
CDR3 protein: CASSRRLAAAYTQYF; CDR3 DNA: TGTGCCAGCAGCCGCCGACTAGCCGCTGCGTATACGCAGTATTTT; clone size: many; J gene: TRBJ2-3; V gene: TRBV13; D gene: TRBD2
CDR3 protein: CASSEDTYNEQFF; CDR3 DNA: TGTGCCAGCAGTGAGGACACCTACAATGAGCAGTTCTTC; clone size: many; J gene: TRBJ2-1; V gene: TRBV2; D gene: NA
CDR3 protein: CASSLASGSQFF; CDR3 DNA: TGTGCCAGCAGTTTGGCCAGCGGGAGTCAGTTCTTC; clone size: many; J gene: TRBJ2-1; V gene: TRBV12-3/TRBV12-4; D gene: TRBD2
CDR3 protein: CASSHDVGMPKRERANYGYTF; CDR3 DNA: TGCGCCAGCAGCCATGATGTCGGGATGCCGAAAAGGGAGAGAGCTAACTATGGCTACACCTTC; clone size: many; J gene: TRBJ1-2; V gene: TRBV4-3; D gene: NA
CDR3 protein: CASNPDGNEKLFF; CDR3 DNA: TGTGCCAGCAACCCGGACGGAAATGAAAAACTGTTTTTT; clone size: many; J gene: TRBJ1-4; V gene: TRBV5-5; D gene: NA
CDR3 protein: CASSPRVEQPQHF; CDR3 DNA: TGTGCCAGCAGCCCCCGGGTGGAGCAGCCCCAGCATTTT; clone size: many; J gene: TRBJ1-5; V gene: TRBV12-3/TRBV12-4; D gene: NA
CDR3 protein: CSVEEVRSGANVLTF; CDR3 DNA: TGCAGCGTTGAAGAAGTGCGCTCTGGGGCCAACGTCCTGACTTTC; clone size: many; J gene: TRBJ2-6; V gene: TRBV29-1; D gene: NA
CDR3 protein: CASSKTSGIVNYGYTF; CDR3 DNA: TGTGCCAGCAGCAAGACCTCCGGGATAGTGAACTATGGCTACACCTTC; clone size: NA; J gene: TRBJ1-2; V gene: TRBV7-2; D gene: NA
CDR3 protein: CASSLVSGGGLGEQFF; CDR3 DNA: TGTGCCAGCAGCTTAGTTTCCGGTGGAGGTTTGGGTGAGCAGTTCTTC; clone size: many; J gene: TRBJ2-1; V gene: TRBV7-2; D gene: NA
CDR3 protein: CASSPQIQNYGYTF; CDR3 DNA: TGTGCCAGCAGTCCCCAGATACAGAACTATGGCTACACCTTC; clone size: many; J gene: TRBJ1-2; V gene: TRBV28; D gene: NA
CDR3 protein: CASNPLSLSRYEQYF; CDR3 DNA: TGTGCCAGCAATCCCTTGAGTCTTTCCAGGTACGAGCAGTACTTC; clone size: many; J gene: TRBJ2-7; V gene: TRBV6-1; D gene: NA
CDR3 protein: CASSLDTGSYNSPLHF; CDR3 DNA: TGTGCCAGCAGTTTAGACACTGGCTCCTATAATTCACCCCTCCACTTT; clone size: many; J gene: TRBJ1-6; V gene: TRBV27; D gene: NA
CDR3 protein: CASSLKAGGVENEQFF; CDR3 DNA: TGTGCCAGCAGCTTGAAGGCGGGAGGAGTGGAAAATGAGCAGTTCTTC; clone size: many; J gene: TRBJ2-1; V gene: TRBV5-4; D gene: TRBD2
CDR3 protein: CSARDDPGGEQYF; CDR3 DNA: TGCAGTGCTAGAGATGACCCAGGGGGCGAGCAGTACTTC; clone size: many; J gene: TRBJ2-7; V gene: TRBV20-1; D gene: TRBD1
CDR3 protein: CASSFRGVEQFF; CDR3 DNA: TGTGCCAGCAGTTTTAGGGGTGTTGAGCAGTTCTTC; clone size: many; J gene: TRBJ2-1; V gene: TRBV12-3/TRBV12-4; D gene: NA
CDR3 protein: CASRGTGAGELFF; CDR3 DNA: TGTGCCAGCAGGGGGACAGGGGCCGGGGAGCTGTTTTTT; clone size: many; J gene: TRBJ2-2; V gene: TRBV9; D gene: TRBD1
CDR3 protein: CASSTSTGGKNIQYF; CDR3 DNA: TGTGCCAGCAGTACCTCGACAGGGGGCAAAAACATTCAGTACTTC; clone size: many; J gene: TRBJ2-4; V gene: TRBV6-5; D gene: TRBD1
CDR3 protein: CASSPYGALSGTEAFF; CDR3 DNA: TGTGCCAGCTCACCGTACGGAGCTCTGTCCGGCACTGAAGCTTTCTTT; clone size: many; J gene: TRBJ1-1; V gene: TRBV18; D gene: NA
CDR3 protein: CASSFTSNTEAFF; CDR3 DNA: TGTGCCAGCAGTTTTACGAGTAACACTGAAGCTTTCTTT; clone size: many; J gene: TRBJ1-1; V gene: TRBV27; D gene: NA
CDR3 protein: CASSWTRGPYEQYF; CDR3 DNA: TGTGCCAGCAGCTGGACTAGAGGGCCCTACGAGCAGTACTTC; clone size: many; J gene: TRBJ2-7; V gene: TRBV7-9; D gene: TRBD2
CDR3 protein: CCARGAAGAEETQYF; CDR3 DNA: TGCTGTGCTAGAGGCGCAGCGGGGGCCGAAGAGACCCAGTACTTC; clone size: NA; J gene: TRBJ2-5; V gene: TRBV20-1; D gene: TRBD2
CDR3 protein: CSASSVGDYNEQFF; CDR3 DNA: TGCAGTGCCAGTTCTGTGGGGGACTACAATGAGCAGTTCTTC; clone size: many; J gene: TRBJ2-1; V gene: TRBV20-1; D gene: NA
CDR3 protein: CASSLRAPSTDTQYF; CDR3 DNA: TGTGCCAGCAGTTTACGGGCGCCCAGCACAGATACGCAGTATTTT; clone size: few; J gene: TRBJ2-3; V gene: TRBV27; D gene: NA
CDR3 protein: CASSYSRPRGYEQYF; CDR3 DNA: TGTGCCAGCAGTTACTCGAGGCCCAGGGGTTACGAGCAGTACTTC; clone size: many; J gene: TRBJ2-7; V gene: TRBV6-5; D gene: NA
CDR3 protein: CASSFGTGMREQFF; CDR3 DNA: TGTGCCAGCAGCTTCGGGACAGGGATGCGTGAGCAGTTCTTC; clone size: many; J gene: TRBJ2-1; V gene: TRBV7-6; D gene: TRBD1
CDR3 protein: CASSWFSRYNEQFF; CDR3 DNA: TGTGCCAGCAGCTGGTTTAGCAGATACAATGAGCAGTTCTTC; clone size: many; J gene: TRBJ2-1; V gene: TRBV27; D gene: NA
CDR3 protein: CASSLVAGAVEQFF; CDR3 DNA: TGTGCCAGCAGCTTAGTAGCGGGGGCGGTTGAGCAGTTCTTC; clone size: many; J gene: TRBJ2-1; V gene: TRBV7-8; D gene: TRBD2
CDR3 protein: CSARQTGTSWVEQFF; CDR3 DNA: TGCAGTGCTAGACAAACCGGGACTAGTTGGGTTGAGCAGTTCTTC; clone size: many; J gene: TRBJ2-1; V gene: TRBV20-1; D gene: TRBD2
CDR3 protein: CASSGGAGANVLTF; CDR3 DNA: TGTGCCAGCAGCGGAGGGGCCGGGGCCAACGTCCTGACTTTC; clone size: many; J gene: TRBJ2-6; V gene: TRBV7-9; D gene: NA
CDR3 protein: CASSPSGANVLTF; CDR3 DNA: TGCGCCAGCAGCCCCTCTGGGGCCAACGTCCTGACTTTC; clone size: many; J gene: TRBJ2-6; V gene: TRBV4-1; D gene: NA
CDR3 protein: CASSGQANQPQHF; CDR3 DNA: TGTGCCAGCAGTGGACAGGCCAATCAGCCCCAGCATTTT; clone size: many; J gene: TRBJ1-5; V gene: TRBV2; D gene: NA
CDR3 protein: CSARGPGLGLSEQFF; CDR3 DNA: TGCAGTGCCCGCGGACCGGGACTAGGACTAAGTGAGCAGTTCTTC; clone size: many; J gene: TRBJ2-1; V gene: TRBV20-1; D gene: TRBD2
CDR3 protein: CAITGLAGPRPRETQYF; CDR3 DNA: TGTGCCATCACGGGTCTAGCGGGGCCGCGTCCGAGGGAGACCCAGTACTTC; clone size: many; J gene: TRBJ2-5; V gene: TRBV10-3; D gene: TRBD2
CDR3 protein: CASSQGIPGQGALWDTQYF; CDR3 DNA: TGCGCCAGCAGCCAAGGGATCCCGGGACAGGGGGCGCTTTGGGATACGCAGTATTTT; clone size: many; J gene: TRBJ2-3; V gene: TRBV4-1; D gene: TRBD1
CDR3 protein: CASRHSLGDQPQHF; CDR3 DNA: TGCGCCAGCAGGCACTCTCTGGGGGATCAGCCCCAGCATTTT; clone size: many; J gene: TRBJ1-5; V gene: TRBV10-2; D gene: NA
CDR3 protein: CSARRVIGTYEQYF; CDR3 DNA: TGCAGTGCTAGGCGAGTGATAGGCACCTACGAGCAGTACTTC; clone size: many; J gene: TRBJ2-7; V gene: TRBV20-1; D gene: NA
CDR3 protein: CSAPDRLRSDEQFF; CDR3 DNA: TGCAGTGCCCCGGACAGGCTTAGATCGGATGAGCAGTTCTTC; clone size: many; J gene: TRBJ2-1; V gene: TRBV20-1; D gene: TRBD1
CDR3 protein: CASSGTTTNYGYTF; CDR3 DNA: TGCGCCAGCAGCGGGACAACTACCAACTATGGCTACACCTTC; clone size: many; J gene: TRBJ1-2; V gene: TRBV5-1; D gene: NA
CDR3 protein: CASSLGFAQFF; CDR3 DNA: TGTGCCAGCAGCCTGGGGTTTGCACAGTTCTTC; clone size: many; J gene: TRBJ2-1; V gene: TRBV7-8; D gene: NA
CDR3 protein: CASSLEGRSNQPQHF; CDR3 DNA: TGTGCCAGCAGCTTAGAGGGACGGTCAAATCAGCCCCAGCATTTT; clone size: many; J gene: TRBJ1-5; V gene: TRBV11-2; D gene: NA
CDR3 protein: CASSQDVATLTYEQYF; CDR3 DNA: TGCGCCAGCAGCCAAGATGTCGCGACACTGACCTACGAGCAGTACTTC; clone size: many; J gene: TRBJ2-7; V gene: TRBV4-1; D gene: NA
CDR3 protein: CASTATSPYEQYF; CDR3 DNA: TGTGCCAGCACCGCGACTAGCCCCTACGAGCAGTACTTC; clone size: many; J gene: TRBJ2-7; V gene: TRBV28; D gene: TRBD2
CDR3 protein: CSAPSLTGGPRSSYNEQFF; CDR3 DNA: TGCAGTGCCCCTAGCCTAACGGGAGGGCCTAGGAGCTCCTACAATGAGCAGTTCTTC; clone size: few; J gene: TRBJ2-1; V gene: TRBV20-1; D gene: TRBD2
CDR3 protein: CATSDSRTDYGYTF; CDR3 DNA: TGTGCCACCAGTGATTCTAGGACGGACTATGGCTACACCTTC; clone size: many; J gene: TRBJ1-2; V gene: TRBV24-1; D gene: NA
CDR3 protein: CASSLGNRLAGANVLTF; CDR3 DNA: TGCGCCAGCAGCCTCGGGAACCGGCTTGCGGGGGCCAACGTCCTGACTTTC; clone size: many; J gene: TRBJ2-6; V gene: TRBV5-1; D gene: NA
CDR3 protein: CSVPDRGAQETQYF; CDR3 DNA: TGCAGCGTTCCGGACAGGGGAGCCCAAGAGACCCAGTACTTC; clone size: many; J gene: TRBJ2-5; V gene: TRBV29-1; D gene: TRBD1
CDR3 protein: CASSFGLALNEQFF; CDR3 DNA: TGTGCCAGCAGTTTTGGACTAGCGCTCAATGAGCAGTTCTTC; clone size: NA; J gene: TRBJ2-1; V gene: TRBV12-3/TRBV12-4; D gene: TRBD2
CDR3 protein: CASSLDQGIALYGYTF; CDR3 DNA: TGCGCCAGCAGCTTGGACCAGGGAATCGCTTTATATGGCTACACCTTC; clone size: many; J gene: TRBJ1-2; V gene: TRBV5-1; D gene: NA
CDR3 protein: CASSWGETQYF; CDR3 DNA: TGTGCCAGCAGTTGGGGAGAGACCCAGTACTTC; clone size: many; J gene: TRBJ2-5; V gene: TRBV6-6; D gene: NA
CDR3 protein: CASSYSGDTQYF; CDR3 DNA: TGTGCCAGCAGTTACTCGGGTGATACGCAGTATTTT; clone size: many; J gene: TRBJ2-3; V gene: TRBV6-5; D gene: NA